Following are 17 T cell receptor beta chains from one sample sequenced in a study of T cells expressing NK-cell markers. TCRdb reprocessed the 5' RACE reads and stores each CDR3 protein as one record, lacking DNA. This listing includes 550,000 to 600,000 distinct CDR3 sequences. The sample was blood T cells: a sorted CD56 or NKG2C T cell subset, CD4+ or CD8+ T cells, or bulk PBMC T cells (not recorded which). The receptors derive from a man aged 18 to 29 in good health.

The rearrangement uses TRBV20-1 and TRBJ2-7; without DNA, the TCRdb call of TRBD1 cannot be checked. This CDR3 spans 13 amino acids. The germline CDR1 and CDR2 sequences are DFQATT and SNEGSKA (reference sequence). CDR3 protein: CSARDTVPDEQYF.

The V call is TRBV7-2, the J call TRBJ2-4; the TCRdb call, TRBD2, lacks DNA for checking. The CDR3 contains 13 residues. CDR1 is SGHTA, CDR2 FQGNSA, per germline. The CDR3 spells CASSRLAGFIQYF.

The chain recombines TRBV20-1 with TRBJ2-1. The germline gives CDR1 DFQATT, CDR2 SNEGSKA (reference sequence). This CDR3 is 12 amino acids long. CDR3: CSARPQNNEQFF.

The rearrangement links TRBV6-5 to TRBJ2-1; without DNA, the TCRdb call of TRBD1 cannot be checked. This CDR3 contains 13 residues. Germline CDR1 reads MNHEY; CDR2 reads SVGAGI. The CDR3 loop is CASSYSTGTEQFF.

The chain links TRBV5-1 to TRBJ2-2; TCRdb picks TRBD2, but there is no DNA to check that call. This CDR3 spans 17 amino acids. Germline V gene sequence: CDR1 SGHRS, CDR2 YFSETQ. This CDR3 reads CASSLEASGSPSGELFF. The full variable domain, rest sourced from reference TRBV5-1 and TRBJ2-2, is KAGVTQTPRYLIKTRGQQVTLSCSPISGHRSVSWYQQTPGQGLQFLFEYFSETQRNKGNFPGRFSGRQFSNSRSEMNVSTLELGDSALYLCASSLEASGSPSGELFFGEGSRLTVL.

The chain is built from TRBV20-1 and TRBJ2-7. Germline lookup yields CDR1 DFQATT and CDR2 SNEGSKA (reference sequence). The CDR3 runs 11 residues. CDR3 sequence reads: CSAGLTTEQYF.

This chain connects TRBV11-3 to TRBJ2-5; the TCRdb D gene call, TRBD1, has no DNA to confirm it. CDR1 and CDR2 from the germline V gene are SGHNT and YENEEA. The CDR3 covers 15 residues. The CDR3: CASSRIDRDGETQYF.

The V call is TRBV7-9, the J call TRBJ1-6. Germline loops: CDR1 SEHNR, CDR2 FQNEAQ (reference sequence). The CDR3 length is 14 residues. The CDR3: CATQRLKNNSPLHF.

The rearrangement links TRBV5-1 to TRBJ2-7; TCRdb reports TRBD2, a call that lacks DNA to check it against. This CDR3 is 15 amino acids long. The germline CDR1 and CDR2 sequences are SGHRS and YFSETQ. CDR3: CASSLATSPGYEQYF. Based on the CDR3 plus reference TRBV5-1 and TRBJ2-7, the full variable domain is KAGVTQTPRYLIKTRGQQVTLSCSPISGHRSVSWYQQTPGQGLQFLFEYFSETQRNKGNFPGRFSGRQFSNSRSEMNVSTLELGDSALYLCASSLATSPGYEQYFGPGTRLTVT.

The chain couples TRBV12-3 or TRBV12-4 to TRBJ2-1; the TCRdb D gene call, TRBD2, has no DNA to confirm it. The CDR3 is 15 amino acids. CDR3 amino acids: CASTWGLAGENEQFF.

The chain employs TRBV7-9 and TRBJ2-3; without DNA, the TCRdb call of TRBD2 cannot be checked. Germline V CDR1 and CDR2: SEHNR, FQNEAQ (reference sequence). The CDR3 has 16 amino acids. This chain's CDR3 is CASSLTSELGTDTQYF.

The gene calls are TRBV6-5 and TRBJ1-5; as DNA is missing, the TRBD1 call by TCRdb cannot be tested. The CDR3 covers 15 residues. Germline V gives CDR1 MNHEY, CDR2 SVGAGI. CDR3 sequence: CASSSQGVYNQPQHF.

The rearrangement uses TRBV30 and TRBJ2-5. There are 14 residues in the CDR3. From germline, CDR1 is GTSNPN and CDR2 SVGIG (reference sequence). CDR3 sequence: CAWSVGRRKETQYF.

The rearrangement links TRBV12-3 or TRBV12-4 to TRBJ2-3; TCRdb's D gene call, TRBD1, goes unchecked for lack of DNA. The CDR3 runs to 16 residues. CDR3 sequence: CASSLRTGGSVDTQYF.

The CDR3: CASSFDPGDPHRSTDTQYF. The rearrangement joins TRBV5-1 to TRBJ2-3; TCRdb indicates TRBD1, and absent DNA this call remains unverified. This CDR3 has 19 amino acids. Germline assignment: CDR1 SGHRS and CDR2 YFSETQ.

The gene calls are TRBV27 and TRBJ2-5; TCRdb designates TRBD1, a call that cannot be tested without DNA. Germline CDR1 is MNHEY and CDR2 is SMNVEV (reference sequence). This CDR3 has 14 amino acids. This chain's CDR3 is CASSPPPGGETQYF.

The V gene is TRBV20-1, the J gene TRBJ2-7; TCRdb returns TRBD2, unconfirmable since there is no DNA. Germline CDR1 reads DFQATT; CDR2 reads SNEGSKA (reference sequence). This CDR3 is 14 amino acids long. CDR3 residues: CSASHRGSVAEQYF.